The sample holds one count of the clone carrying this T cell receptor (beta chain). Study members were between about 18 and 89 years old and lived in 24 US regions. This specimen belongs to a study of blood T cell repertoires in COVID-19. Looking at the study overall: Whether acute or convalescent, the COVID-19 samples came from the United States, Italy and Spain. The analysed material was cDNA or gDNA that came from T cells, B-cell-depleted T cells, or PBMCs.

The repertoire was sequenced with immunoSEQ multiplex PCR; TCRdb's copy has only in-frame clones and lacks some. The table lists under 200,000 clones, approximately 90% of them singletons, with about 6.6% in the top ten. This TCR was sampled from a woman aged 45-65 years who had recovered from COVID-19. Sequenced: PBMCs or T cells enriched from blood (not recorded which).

Written as DNA, the CDR3 is TGTGCCAGCTCGACAGGGGGTGTTACAGATACGCAGTATTTT. Its protein is CASSTGGVTDTQYF. The chain is built from TRBV18 and TRBJ2-3, with TRBD1 matching 9 bases. Germline values: CDR1 KGHSH, CDR2 LQKENI. The CDR3 covers 14 residues. V was clipped by 6 bases and J by 3 bases; unmatched bases: 4. The full variable domain, in which reference TRBV18 and TRBJ2-3 provide the parts outside the CDR3, is NAGVMQNPRHLVRRRGQEARLRCSPMKGHSHVYWYRQLPEEGLKFMVYLQKENIIDESGMPKERFSAEFPKEGPSILRIQQVVRGDSAAYFCASSTGGVTDTQYFGPGTRLTVL.